A selection of T cell receptor beta chains follows, all from one sample in a study of identical twins. One entry per CDR3 protein, called by TCRdb with MiXCR from the 5' RACE reads. The table includes about 340,000 distinct CDR3 sequences, 8.5% to 10% detected once. Sequencing was carried out using naive T cells sorted from blood. The receptors shown here come from a woman between 45 and 65 years old in good health. The CDR3 runs from the conserved cysteine through the conserved F or W. Each record gives: clone size, V gene, J gene, CDR3 length, D gene, CDR3 DNA, CDR3 protein. D genes are given only for firm matches. Rows give clone size only sometimes, using once, few, many, or a class for an expanded clone.

clone_size: .; v_call: TRBV23-1; j_call: TRBJ2-7; cdr3_length: 12; d_call: .; cdr3_nt: TGCGCCAGCACCGGGACCTTCTACGAGCAGTACTTC; cdr3_aa: CASTGTFYEQYF
clone_size: .; v_call: TRBV7-6; j_call: TRBJ1-2; cdr3_length: 17; d_call: TRBD1; cdr3_nt: TGTGCCAGCAGCCTTCAGACAGGGGTCGGAGGTCTTTATGGCTACACCTTC; cdr3_aa: CASSLQTGVGGLYGYTF
clone_size: few; v_call: TRBV27; j_call: TRBJ2-7; cdr3_length: 18; d_call: TRBD2; cdr3_nt: TGTGCCAGCAGTTTGTCCGCCACGAGACTAGCGGGAGCGAGCGAGCAGTACTTC; cdr3_aa: CASSLSATRLAGASEQYF
clone_size: few; v_call: TRBV12-3/TRBV12-4; j_call: TRBJ2-2; cdr3_length: 13; d_call: .; cdr3_nt: TGTGCCAGCACCACAACTCCCGCCGGGGAGCTGTTTTTT; cdr3_aa: CASTTTPAGELFF
clone_size: few; v_call: TRBV24-1; j_call: TRBJ1-4; cdr3_length: 15; d_call: TRBD1; cdr3_nt: TGTGCCACCAGTGACCCCGACAGGGGATCCGAAAAACTGTTTTTT; cdr3_aa: CATSDPDRGSEKLFF
clone_size: .; v_call: TRBV7-9; j_call: TRBJ2-5; cdr3_length: 16; d_call: .; cdr3_nt: TGTGCCAGCACCCTTGCAGGTGGATCTTCGCAAGAGACCCAGTACTTC; cdr3_aa: CASTLAGGSSQETQYF
clone_size: .; v_call: TRBV4-1; j_call: TRBJ1-1; cdr3_length: 13; d_call: .; cdr3_nt: TGCGCCAGCAGCCCCGGGACATTCGCTGAAGCTTTCTTT; cdr3_aa: CASSPGTFAEAFF
clone_size: few; v_call: TRBV20-1; j_call: TRBJ2-1; cdr3_length: 15; d_call: .; cdr3_nt: TGCAGTGCTAGATACCAACAGCCCTCCTACAATGAGCAGTTCTTC; cdr3_aa: CSARYQQPSYNEQFF
clone_size: many; v_call: TRBV7-8; j_call: TRBJ2-1; cdr3_length: 16; d_call: TRBD2; cdr3_nt: TGTGCCAGCAGCCCGAAAGCGGGAGGGTCGAACAATGAGCAGTTCTTC; cdr3_aa: CASSPKAGGSNNEQFF
clone_size: .; v_call: TRBV7-6; j_call: TRBJ2-2; cdr3_length: 15; d_call: .; cdr3_nt: TGTGCCAGCAGCTCTTCGGCGGAGAACACCGGGGAGCTGTTTTTT; cdr3_aa: CASSSSAENTGELFF
clone_size: many; v_call: TRBV5-1; j_call: TRBJ2-4; cdr3_length: 17; d_call: .; cdr3_nt: TGCGCCAGCAGCTTGGATCGGGGGGCGCTGGCCAAAAACATTCAGTACTTC; cdr3_aa: CASSLDRGALAKNIQYF
clone_size: few; v_call: TRBV11-3; j_call: TRBJ2-3; cdr3_length: 14; d_call: TRBD1; cdr3_nt: TGTGCCAGCCTCGACAGGGGGTATCTGAATACGCAGTATTTT; cdr3_aa: CASLDRGYLNTQYF
clone_size: .; v_call: TRBV2; j_call: TRBJ2-2; cdr3_length: 13; d_call: TRBD1; cdr3_nt: TGTGCCAGGACAGGGGAGGTAGCCGGGGAGCTGTTTTTT; cdr3_aa: CARTGEVAGELFF
clone_size: few; v_call: TRBV12-3/TRBV12-4; j_call: TRBJ2-7; cdr3_length: 15; d_call: .; cdr3_nt: TGTGCCAGCAGTTCCGTCCAACAGGGCGTCTACGAGCAGTACTTC; cdr3_aa: CASSSVQQGVYEQYF
clone_size: many; v_call: TRBV12-3/TRBV12-4; j_call: TRBJ1-3; cdr3_length: 13; d_call: .; cdr3_nt: TGTGCCAGCGACAGCAGGTCTGGAAACACCATATATTTT; cdr3_aa: CASDSRSGNTIYF
clone_size: .; v_call: TRBV12-3/TRBV12-4; j_call: TRBJ1-2; cdr3_length: 14; d_call: .; cdr3_nt: TGTGCCAGCAGCCTGGGGACCCTGGGGAATGGCTACACCTTC; cdr3_aa: CASSLGTLGNGYTF
clone_size: many; v_call: TRBV12-3/TRBV12-4; j_call: TRBJ2-3; cdr3_length: 15; d_call: .; cdr3_nt: TGTGCCAGCAGTTCAGACTACAGAGGCACAGATACGCAGTATTTT; cdr3_aa: CASSSDYRGTDTQYF
clone_size: few; v_call: TRBV5-1; j_call: TRBJ2-1; cdr3_length: 13; d_call: .; cdr3_nt: TGCGCCAGCACCTTGCTGGGGGCGGTTGAGCAGTTCTTC; cdr3_aa: CASTLLGAVEQFF
clone_size: .; v_call: TRBV19; j_call: TRBJ1-1; cdr3_length: 15; d_call: .; cdr3_nt: TGTGCCAGTAGTATCGGGACTTATGCCCTCACTGAAGCTTTCTTT; cdr3_aa: CASSIGTYALTEAFF
clone_size: once; v_call: TRBV28; j_call: TRBJ2-2; cdr3_length: 17; d_call: TRBD2; cdr3_nt: TGTGCCAGCAGCAGACTAGCGGGAGGGCCTCGGACCGGGGAGCTGTTTTTT; cdr3_aa: CASSRLAGGPRTGELFF
clone_size: many; v_call: TRBV15; j_call: TRBJ1-5; cdr3_length: 13; d_call: .; cdr3_nt: TGTGCCACCAGCAAACCTCAGGGGCAGCCCCAGCATTTT; cdr3_aa: CATSKPQGQPQHF
clone_size: .; v_call: TRBV6-6; j_call: TRBJ2-5; cdr3_length: 12; d_call: .; cdr3_nt: TGTGCCAGCAGTCGGGACTCTGAGACCCAGTACTTC; cdr3_aa: CASSRDSETQYF
clone_size: few; v_call: TRBV5-1; j_call: TRBJ2-5; cdr3_length: 15; d_call: TRBD2; cdr3_nt: TGCGCCAGCTCGACTAGCGGGAGTATGGTAGAGACCCAGTACTTC; cdr3_aa: CASSTSGSMVETQYF
clone_size: .; v_call: TRBV11-2; j_call: TRBJ2-3; cdr3_length: 16; d_call: TRBD2; cdr3_nt: TGTGCCAGCAGCCTGAGAGGTAGCGGGAGTCCAGATACGCAGTATTTT; cdr3_aa: CASSLRGSGSPDTQYF
clone_size: few; v_call: TRBV5-1; j_call: TRBJ2-3; cdr3_length: 14; d_call: .; cdr3_nt: TGCGCCAGCAGTGGTGGGGCGAGCACAGATACGCAGTATTTT; cdr3_aa: CASSGGASTDTQYF
clone_size: many; v_call: TRBV29-1; j_call: TRBJ2-3; cdr3_length: 17; d_call: TRBD2; cdr3_nt: TGCAGCGTTGCCGGGACTAGCGGGAGGGCATTTCCAGATACGCAGTATTTT; cdr3_aa: CSVAGTSGRAFPDTQYF
clone_size: many; v_call: TRBV7-6; j_call: TRBJ1-1; cdr3_length: 13; d_call: .; cdr3_nt: TGTGCCAGCAGCTTAGACATGTTCACTGAAGCTTTCTTT; cdr3_aa: CASSLDMFTEAFF
clone_size: .; v_call: TRBV20-1; j_call: TRBJ2-5; cdr3_length: 15; d_call: .; cdr3_nt: TGCAGTGCTAGACCCGGACAGACCGGCGGGGAGACCCAGTACTTC; cdr3_aa: CSARPGQTGGETQYF
clone_size: .; v_call: TRBV20-1; j_call: TRBJ2-7; cdr3_length: 16; d_call: TRBD1; cdr3_nt: TGCAGTGCTAGGAGCCGACCCGGGACAGGGGGCGAAGAGCAGTACTTC; cdr3_aa: CSARSRPGTGGEEQYF
clone_size: few; v_call: TRBV7-9; j_call: TRBJ1-2; cdr3_length: 14; d_call: .; cdr3_nt: TGTGCCAGCAGCTTATCACAGGCTAACTATGGCTACACCTTC; cdr3_aa: CASSLSQANYGYTF
clone_size: few; v_call: TRBV5-6; j_call: TRBJ2-3; cdr3_length: 15; d_call: .; cdr3_nt: TGTGCCAGCAGCACCGGGACTTCTAGCACAGATACGCAGTATTTT; cdr3_aa: CASSTGTSSTDTQYF
clone_size: many; v_call: TRBV5-1; j_call: TRBJ2-3; cdr3_length: 13; d_call: .; cdr3_nt: TGCGCCAGCCACGTCCACGGCACAGATACGCAGTATTTT; cdr3_aa: CASHVHGTDTQYF